This paragraph reports one T cell receptor (beta chain). The antigen is unknown. PCR amplification relied on 60 Vbeta primers (plus 13 Jbeta primers). The method was immunoSEQ multiplex PCR; TCRdb's version includes in-frame clones alone and lacks a portion of them. The sample carries 150,000 to 200,000 clones, roughly 80% recorded once. The data originate from a study of cytomegalovirus exposure and HLA in healthy donors. Study in general: Among over 350 genotyped donors, around 81% fell in the Caucasian-associated ancestry cluster.

Study-level points and caveats: The investigators catalogued under 200 TCR beta chains as cytomegalovirus-associated. Donors belonging to an Asian-associated ancestry cluster reportedly showed fewer N-insertions in productive TCRs than the roughly 670-donor mean, according to what a later analysis found. Solely CMV serostatus was available to characterize immune exposure.

The V gene's germline CDR1 is LNHDA and CDR2 SQIVND (reference sequence). J lost 1 base, V lost 4 bases, and 0 bases had no gene match. The CDR3 is 14 residues long. The chain employs TRBV19 and TRBJ2-3, with 9 bases aligning to TRBD2. The origin of this receptor is a female donor in good health and CMV-seronegative. Input material: PBMCs. CDR3 loop: CASSSGGGTDTQYF. The CDR3 DNA follows: TGTGCCAGTAGTAGCGGGGGGGGCACAGATACGCAGTATTTT.